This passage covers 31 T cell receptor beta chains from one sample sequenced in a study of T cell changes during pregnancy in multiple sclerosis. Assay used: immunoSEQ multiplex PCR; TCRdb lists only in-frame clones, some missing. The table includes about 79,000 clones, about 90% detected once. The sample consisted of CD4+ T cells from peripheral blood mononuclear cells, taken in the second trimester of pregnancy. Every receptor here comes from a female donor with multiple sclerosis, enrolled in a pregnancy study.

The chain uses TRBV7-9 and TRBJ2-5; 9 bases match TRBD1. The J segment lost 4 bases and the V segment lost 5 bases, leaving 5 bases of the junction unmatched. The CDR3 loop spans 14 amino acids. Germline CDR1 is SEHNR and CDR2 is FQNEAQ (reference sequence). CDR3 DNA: TGTGCCAGCAGCGGACAGGGGAGACTAGAGACCCAGTACTTC. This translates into CASSGQGRLETQYF.

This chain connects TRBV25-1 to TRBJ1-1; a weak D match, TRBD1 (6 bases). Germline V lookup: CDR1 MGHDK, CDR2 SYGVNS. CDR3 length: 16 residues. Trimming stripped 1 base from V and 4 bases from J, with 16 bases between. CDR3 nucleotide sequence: TGTGCCAGCAGTGAATGGCAGGGGAAAGGAAGCACTGAAGCTTTCTTT. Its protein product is CASSEWQGKGSTEAFF.

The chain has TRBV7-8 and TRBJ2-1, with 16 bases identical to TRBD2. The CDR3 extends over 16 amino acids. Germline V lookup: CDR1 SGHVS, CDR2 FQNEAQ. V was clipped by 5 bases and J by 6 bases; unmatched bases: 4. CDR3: CASSLGTSGRANEQFF. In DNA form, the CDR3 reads TGTGCCAGCAGCCTGGGGACTAGCGGGAGGGCCAATGAGCAGTTCTTC.

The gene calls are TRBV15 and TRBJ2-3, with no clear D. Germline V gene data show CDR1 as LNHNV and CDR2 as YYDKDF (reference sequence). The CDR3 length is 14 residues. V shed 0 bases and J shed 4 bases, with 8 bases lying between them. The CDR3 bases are TGTGCCACCAGCAGAGATACGTCGGCAGATACGCAGTATTTT. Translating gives CATSRDTSADTQYF.

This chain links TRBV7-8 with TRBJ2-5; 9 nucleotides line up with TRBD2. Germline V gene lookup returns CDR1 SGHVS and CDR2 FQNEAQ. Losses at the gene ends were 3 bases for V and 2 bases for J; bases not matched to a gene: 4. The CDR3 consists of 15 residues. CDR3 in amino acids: CASSFLAGIQETQYF. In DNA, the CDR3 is TGTGCCAGCAGCTTCCTAGCGGGAATACAAGAGACCCAGTACTTC.

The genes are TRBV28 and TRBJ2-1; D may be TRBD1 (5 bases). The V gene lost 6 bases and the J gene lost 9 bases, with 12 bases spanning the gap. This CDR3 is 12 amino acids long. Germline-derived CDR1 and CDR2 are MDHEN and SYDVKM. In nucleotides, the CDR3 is TGTGCCAGCAGCTCAGGGCACACTGAGCAGTTCTTC. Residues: CASSSGHTEQFF.

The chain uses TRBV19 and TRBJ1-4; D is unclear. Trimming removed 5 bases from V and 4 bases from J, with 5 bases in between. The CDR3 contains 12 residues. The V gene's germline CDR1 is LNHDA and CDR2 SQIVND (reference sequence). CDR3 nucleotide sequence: TGTGCCAGTAGTTTCCTTAATGAAAAACTGTTTTTT. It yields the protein CASSFLNEKLFF.

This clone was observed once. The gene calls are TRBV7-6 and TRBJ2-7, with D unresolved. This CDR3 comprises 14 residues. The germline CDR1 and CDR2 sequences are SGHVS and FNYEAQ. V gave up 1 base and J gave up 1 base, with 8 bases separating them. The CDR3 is CASSLGHRSYEQYF. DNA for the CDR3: TGTGCCAGCAGCTTAGGGCACAGATCCTACGAGCAGTACTTC. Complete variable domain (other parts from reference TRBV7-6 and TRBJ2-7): GAGVSQSPRYKVTKRGQDVALRCDPISGHVSLYWYRQALGQGPEFLTYFNYEAQQDKSGLPNDRFSAERPEGSISTLTIQRTEQRDSAMYRCASSLGHRSYEQYFGPGTRLTVT.

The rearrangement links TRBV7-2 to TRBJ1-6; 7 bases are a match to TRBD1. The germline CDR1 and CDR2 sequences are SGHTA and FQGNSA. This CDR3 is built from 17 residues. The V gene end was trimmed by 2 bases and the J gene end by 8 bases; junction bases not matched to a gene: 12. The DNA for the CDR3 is TGTGCCAGCAGCTTAAGGGGCTTACAGGGGCGGGATTCACCCCTCCACTTT. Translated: CASSLRGLQGRDSPLHF.

The CDR3 region has the DNA TGTGCCAGCAGCCAAGATCTCAGTTATGATGAGCAGTTCTTC. Its protein product is CASSQDLSYDEQFF. The V gene is TRBV4-2, the J gene TRBJ2-1; the D is unclear. Looked up from germline, CDR1 is LGHNA and CDR2 is YNFKEQ. Trimming shortened V by 0 bases and J by 8 bases, and 11 bases separated the two germline ends. The CDR3 runs 14 residues.

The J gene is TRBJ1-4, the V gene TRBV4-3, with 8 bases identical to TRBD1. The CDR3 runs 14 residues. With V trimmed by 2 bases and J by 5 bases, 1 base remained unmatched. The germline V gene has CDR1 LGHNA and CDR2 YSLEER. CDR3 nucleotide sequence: TGCGCCAGCAGCCAAAGGACAGGGAATGAAAAACTGTTTTTT. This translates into CASSQRTGNEKLFF.

CDR3 amino acids: CASSSTALGETQYF. DNA of the CDR3: TGCGCCAGCAGCTCGACAGCCTTAGGGGAGACCCAGTACTTC. The chain is built from TRBV5-1 and TRBJ2-5, with D possibly TRBD1 on 5 matching bases. V was cut by 3 bases and J by 5 bases, with 14 bases left in between. This CDR3 region has 14 residues. The germline CDR1 and CDR2 sequences are SGHRS and YFSETQ.

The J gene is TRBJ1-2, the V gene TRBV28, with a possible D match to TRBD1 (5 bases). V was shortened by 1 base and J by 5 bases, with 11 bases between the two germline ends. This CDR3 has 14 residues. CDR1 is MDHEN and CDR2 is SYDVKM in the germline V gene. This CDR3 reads CASSLSGVWYGYTF. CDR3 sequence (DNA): TGTGCCAGCAGTTTATCGGGGGTTTGGTATGGCTACACCTTC.

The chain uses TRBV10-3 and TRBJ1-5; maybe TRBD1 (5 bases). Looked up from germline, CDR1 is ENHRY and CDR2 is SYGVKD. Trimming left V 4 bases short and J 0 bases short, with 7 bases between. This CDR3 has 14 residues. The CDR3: CAISGGDSNQPQHF. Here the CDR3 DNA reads TGTGCCATCAGTGGGGGGGATAGCAATCAGCCCCAGCATTTT.

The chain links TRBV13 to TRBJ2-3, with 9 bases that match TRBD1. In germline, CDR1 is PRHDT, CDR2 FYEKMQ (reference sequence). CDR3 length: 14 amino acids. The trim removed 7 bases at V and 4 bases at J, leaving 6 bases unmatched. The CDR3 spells CASTPDRGPDTQYF. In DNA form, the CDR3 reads TGTGCCAGCACCCCGGACAGGGGACCAGATACGCAGTATTTT.

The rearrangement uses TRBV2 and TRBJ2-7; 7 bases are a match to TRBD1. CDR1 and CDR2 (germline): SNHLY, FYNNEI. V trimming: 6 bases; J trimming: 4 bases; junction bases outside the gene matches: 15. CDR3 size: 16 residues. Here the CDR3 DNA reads TGTGCCAGCAGCCAAGATCCGGGACAGCTGAGGTACGAGCAGTACTTC. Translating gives CASSQDPGQLRYEQYF.

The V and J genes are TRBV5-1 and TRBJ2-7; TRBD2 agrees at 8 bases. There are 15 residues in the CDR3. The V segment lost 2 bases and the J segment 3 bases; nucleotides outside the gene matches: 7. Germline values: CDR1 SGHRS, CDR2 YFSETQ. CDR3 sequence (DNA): TGCGCCAGCAGCTTTCTAGCGGGCCGAAACTACGAGCAGTACTTC. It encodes CASSFLAGRNYEQYF. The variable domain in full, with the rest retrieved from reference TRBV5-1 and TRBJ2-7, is KAGVTQTPRYLIKTRGQQVTLSCSPISGHRSVSWYQQTPGQGLQFLFEYFSETQRNKGNFPGRFSGRQFSNSRSEMNVSTLELGDSALYLCASSFLAGRNYEQYFGPGTRLTVT.

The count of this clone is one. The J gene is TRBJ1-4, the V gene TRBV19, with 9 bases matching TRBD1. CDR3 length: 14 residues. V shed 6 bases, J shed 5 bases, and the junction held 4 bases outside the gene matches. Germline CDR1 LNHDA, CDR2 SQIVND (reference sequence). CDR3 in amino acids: CASSRDRENEKLFF. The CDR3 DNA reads TGTGCCAGTAGCCGGGACAGGGAGAATGAAAAACTGTTTTTT.

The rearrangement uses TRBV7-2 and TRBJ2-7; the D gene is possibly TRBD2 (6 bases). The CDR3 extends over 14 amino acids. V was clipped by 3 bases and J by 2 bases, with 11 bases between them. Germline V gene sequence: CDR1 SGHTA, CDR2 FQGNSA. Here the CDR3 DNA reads TGTGCCAGCAGCTTGGGGGACTCTCCCTACGAGCAGTACTTC. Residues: CASSLGDSPYEQYF.

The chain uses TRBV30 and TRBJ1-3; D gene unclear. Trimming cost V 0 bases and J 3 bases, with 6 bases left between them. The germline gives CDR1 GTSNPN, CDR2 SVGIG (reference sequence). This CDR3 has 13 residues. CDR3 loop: CAWSVSGGNTIYF. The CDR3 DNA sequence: TGTGCCTGGAGTGTAAGCGGTGGAAACACCATATATTTT.

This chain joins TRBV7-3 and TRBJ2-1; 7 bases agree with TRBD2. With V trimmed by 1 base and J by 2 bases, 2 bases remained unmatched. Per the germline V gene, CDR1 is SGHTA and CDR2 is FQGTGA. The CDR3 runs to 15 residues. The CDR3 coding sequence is TGTGCCAGCAGCTTAAGGGAGGGCCCCTACAATGAGCAGTTCTTC. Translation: CASSLREGPYNEQFF.

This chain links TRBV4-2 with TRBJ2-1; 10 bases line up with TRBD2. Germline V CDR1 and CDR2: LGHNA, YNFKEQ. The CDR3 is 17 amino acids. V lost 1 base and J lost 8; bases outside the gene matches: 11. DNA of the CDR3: TGTGCCAGCAGCCAAGGGGCGCTAGCGGGAGCGGGCGATGAGCAGTTCTTC. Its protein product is CASSQGALAGAGDEQFF.

In nucleotides, the CDR3 is TGCAGCGCACGAATTACCACGGGTGAAAAACTGTTTTTT. It specifies CSARITTGEKLFF. The V gene is TRBV29-1, the J gene TRBJ1-4; D uncertain. Per the germline V gene, CDR1 is SQVTM and CDR2 is ANQGSEA. This CDR3 is built from 13 residues. V was trimmed by 7 bases and J by 7 bases, leaving 16 bases between them.

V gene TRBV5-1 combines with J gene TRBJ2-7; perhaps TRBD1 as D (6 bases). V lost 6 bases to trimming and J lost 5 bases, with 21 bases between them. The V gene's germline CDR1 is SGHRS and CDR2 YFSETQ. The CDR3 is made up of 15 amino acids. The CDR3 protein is CASTSTTGTMHEQYF. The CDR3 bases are TGCGCCAGCACGTCCACGACCGGGACAATGCACGAGCAGTACTTC.

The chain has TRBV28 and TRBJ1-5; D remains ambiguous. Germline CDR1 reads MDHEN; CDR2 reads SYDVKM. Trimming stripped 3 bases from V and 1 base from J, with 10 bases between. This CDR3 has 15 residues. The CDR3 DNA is TGTGCCAGCAGTTTGGCCGGGATCAGCAATCAGCCCCAGCATTTT. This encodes CASSLAGISNQPQHF.

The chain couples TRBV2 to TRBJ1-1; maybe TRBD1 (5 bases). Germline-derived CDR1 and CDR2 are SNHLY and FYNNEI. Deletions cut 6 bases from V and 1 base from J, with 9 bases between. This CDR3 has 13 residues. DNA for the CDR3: TGTGCCAGCAGATCGACAGCGAACACTGAAGCTTTCTTT. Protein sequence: CASRSTANTEAFF.

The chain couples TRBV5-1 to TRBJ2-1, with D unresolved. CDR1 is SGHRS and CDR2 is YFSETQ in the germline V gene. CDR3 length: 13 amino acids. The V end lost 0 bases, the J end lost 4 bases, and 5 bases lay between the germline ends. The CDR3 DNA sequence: TGCGCCAGCAGCTTGGATAGATACAATGAGCAGTTCTTC. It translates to CASSLDRYNEQFF.

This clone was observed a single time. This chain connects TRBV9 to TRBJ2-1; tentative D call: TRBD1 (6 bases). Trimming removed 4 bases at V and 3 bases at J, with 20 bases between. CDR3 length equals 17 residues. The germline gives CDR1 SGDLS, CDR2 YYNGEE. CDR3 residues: CASSSSFQGKVYNEQFF. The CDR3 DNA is TGTGCCAGCAGCTCATCGTTCCAGGGGAAAGTCTACAATGAGCAGTTCTTC.

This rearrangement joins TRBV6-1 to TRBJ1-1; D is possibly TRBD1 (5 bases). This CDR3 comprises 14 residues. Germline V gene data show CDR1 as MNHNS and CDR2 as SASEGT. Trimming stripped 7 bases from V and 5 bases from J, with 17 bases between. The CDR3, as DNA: TGTGCCAGCATAGCCCACGCCGGGGGAACTGAAGCTTTCTTT. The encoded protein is CASIAHAGGTEAFF.

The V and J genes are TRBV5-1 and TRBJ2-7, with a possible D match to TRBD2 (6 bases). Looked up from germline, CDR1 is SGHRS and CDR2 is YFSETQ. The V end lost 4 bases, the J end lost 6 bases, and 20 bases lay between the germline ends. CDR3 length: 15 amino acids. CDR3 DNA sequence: TGCGCCAGCAGCCCCCGAGGAGGGAGTTTCGGCGAGCAGTACTTC. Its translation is CASSPRGGSFGEQYF. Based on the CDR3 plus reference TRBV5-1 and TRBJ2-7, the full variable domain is KAGVTQTPRYLIKTRGQQVTLSCSPISGHRSVSWYQQTPGQGLQFLFEYFSETQRNKGNFPGRFSGRQFSNSRSEMNVSTLELGDSALYLCASSPRGGSFGEQYFGPGTRLTVT.

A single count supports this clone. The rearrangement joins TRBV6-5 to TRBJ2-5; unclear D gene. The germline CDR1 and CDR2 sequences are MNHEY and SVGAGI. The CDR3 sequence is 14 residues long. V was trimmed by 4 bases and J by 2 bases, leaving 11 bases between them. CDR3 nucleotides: TGTGCCAGCAGTTCGCCCCGGTGGCAAGAGACCCAGTACTTC. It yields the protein CASSSPRWQETQYF.